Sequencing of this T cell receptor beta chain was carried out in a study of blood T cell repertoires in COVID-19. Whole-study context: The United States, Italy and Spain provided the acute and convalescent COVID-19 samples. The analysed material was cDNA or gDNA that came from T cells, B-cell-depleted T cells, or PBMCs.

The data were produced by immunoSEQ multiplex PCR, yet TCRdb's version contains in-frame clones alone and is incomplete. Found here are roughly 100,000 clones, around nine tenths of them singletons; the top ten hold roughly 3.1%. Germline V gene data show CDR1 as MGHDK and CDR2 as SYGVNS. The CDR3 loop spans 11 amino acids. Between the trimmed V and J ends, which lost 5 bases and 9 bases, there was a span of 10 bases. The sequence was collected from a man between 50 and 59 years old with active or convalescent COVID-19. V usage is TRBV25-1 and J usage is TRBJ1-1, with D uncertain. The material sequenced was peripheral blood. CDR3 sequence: CASSTDTKAFF. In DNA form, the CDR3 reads TGTGCCAGCAGTACCGACACGAAAGCTTTCTTT.